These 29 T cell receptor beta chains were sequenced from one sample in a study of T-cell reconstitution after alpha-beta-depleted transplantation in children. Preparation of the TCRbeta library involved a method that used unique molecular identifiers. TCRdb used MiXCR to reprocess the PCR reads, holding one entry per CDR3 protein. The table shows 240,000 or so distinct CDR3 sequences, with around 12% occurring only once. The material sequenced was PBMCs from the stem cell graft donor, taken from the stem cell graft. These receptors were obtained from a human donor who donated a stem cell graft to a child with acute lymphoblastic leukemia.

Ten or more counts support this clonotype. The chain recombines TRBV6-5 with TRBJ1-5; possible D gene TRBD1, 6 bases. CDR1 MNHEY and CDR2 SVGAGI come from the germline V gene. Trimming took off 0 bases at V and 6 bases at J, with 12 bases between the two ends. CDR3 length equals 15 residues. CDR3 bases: TGTGCCAGCAGTTACTCGGGGGGCGCGGGTCAGCCCCAGCATTTT. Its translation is CASSYSGGAGQPQHF.

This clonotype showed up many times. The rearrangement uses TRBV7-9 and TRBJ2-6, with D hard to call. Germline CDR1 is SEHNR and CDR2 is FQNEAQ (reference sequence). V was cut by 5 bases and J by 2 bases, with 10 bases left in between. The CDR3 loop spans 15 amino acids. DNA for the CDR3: TGTGCCAGCAGCCCGCGTCCGACTGGGGCCAACGTCCTGACTTTC. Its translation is CASSPRPTGANVLTF. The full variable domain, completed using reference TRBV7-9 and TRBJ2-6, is DTGVSQNPRHKITKRGQNVTFRCDPISEHNRLYWYRQTLGQGPEFLTYFQNEAQLEKSRLLSDRFSAERPKGSFSTLEIQRTEQGDSAMYLCASSPRPTGANVLTFGAGSRLTVL.

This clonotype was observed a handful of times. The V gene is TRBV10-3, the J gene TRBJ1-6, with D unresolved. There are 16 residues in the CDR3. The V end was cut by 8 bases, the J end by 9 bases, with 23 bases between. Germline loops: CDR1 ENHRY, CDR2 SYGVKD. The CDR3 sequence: CAISPVQDGVGSPLHF. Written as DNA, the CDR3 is TGTGCCATCTCCCCCGTCCAGGACGGGGTAGGTTCACCCCTCCACTTT.

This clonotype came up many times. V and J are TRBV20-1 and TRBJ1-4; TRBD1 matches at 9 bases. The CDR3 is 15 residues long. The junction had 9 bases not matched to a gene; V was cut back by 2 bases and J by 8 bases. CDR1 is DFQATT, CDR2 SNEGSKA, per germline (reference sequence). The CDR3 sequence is CSARSQTGGREKLFF. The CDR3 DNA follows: TGCAGTGCTAGATCACAGACAGGGGGACGGGAAAAACTGTTTTTT.

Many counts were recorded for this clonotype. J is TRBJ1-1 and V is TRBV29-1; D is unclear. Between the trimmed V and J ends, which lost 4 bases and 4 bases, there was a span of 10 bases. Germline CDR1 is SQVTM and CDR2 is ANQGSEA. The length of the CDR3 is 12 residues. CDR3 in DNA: TGCAGCGTTGCCGGGTCCGGCACTGAAGCTTTCTTT. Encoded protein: CSVAGSGTEAFF.

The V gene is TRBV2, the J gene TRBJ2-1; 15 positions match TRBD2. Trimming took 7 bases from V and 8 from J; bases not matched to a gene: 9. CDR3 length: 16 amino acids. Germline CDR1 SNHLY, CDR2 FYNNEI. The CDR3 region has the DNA TGTGCCAGCACCCTAGCCGGACTAGCGGGGGGGGATGAGCAGTTCTTC. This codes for CASTLAGLAGGDEQFF.

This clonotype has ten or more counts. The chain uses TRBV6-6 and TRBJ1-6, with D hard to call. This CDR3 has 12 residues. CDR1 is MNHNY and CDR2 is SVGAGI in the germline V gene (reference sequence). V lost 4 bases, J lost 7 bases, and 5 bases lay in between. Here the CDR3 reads CASSSGNSPLHF. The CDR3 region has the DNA TGTGCCAGCAGTTCCGGGAATTCACCCCTCCACTTT.

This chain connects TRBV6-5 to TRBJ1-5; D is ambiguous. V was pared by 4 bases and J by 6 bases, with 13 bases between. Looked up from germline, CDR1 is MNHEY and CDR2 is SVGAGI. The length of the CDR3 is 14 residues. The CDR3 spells CASSSSEGSQPQHF. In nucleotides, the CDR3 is TGTGCCAGCAGTTCATCCGAGGGTTCTCAGCCCCAGCATTTT.

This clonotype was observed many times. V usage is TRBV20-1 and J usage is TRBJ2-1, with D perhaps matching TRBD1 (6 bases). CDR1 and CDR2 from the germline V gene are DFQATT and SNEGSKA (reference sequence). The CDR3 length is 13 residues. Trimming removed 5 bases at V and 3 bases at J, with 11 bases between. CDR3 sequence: CSASQDSYNEQFF. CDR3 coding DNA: TGCAGTGCTTCTCAGGACAGCTACAATGAGCAGTTCTTC.

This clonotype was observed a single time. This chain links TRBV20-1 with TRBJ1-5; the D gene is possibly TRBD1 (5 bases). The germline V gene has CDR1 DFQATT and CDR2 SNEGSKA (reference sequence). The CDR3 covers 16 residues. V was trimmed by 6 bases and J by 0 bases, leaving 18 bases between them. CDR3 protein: CSAPPTRAYSNQPQHF. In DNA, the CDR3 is TGCAGTGCGCCGCCTACCAGGGCTTATAGCAATCAGCCCCAGCATTTT.

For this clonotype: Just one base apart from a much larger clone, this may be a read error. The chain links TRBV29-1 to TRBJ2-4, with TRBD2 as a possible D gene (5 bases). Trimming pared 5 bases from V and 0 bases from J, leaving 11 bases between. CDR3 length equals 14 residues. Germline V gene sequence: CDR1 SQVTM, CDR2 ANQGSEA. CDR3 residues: CSVKRRVAKNIQYF. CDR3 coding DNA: TGCAGCGTTAAGCGGCGTGTAGCCAAAAACATTCAGTACTTC.

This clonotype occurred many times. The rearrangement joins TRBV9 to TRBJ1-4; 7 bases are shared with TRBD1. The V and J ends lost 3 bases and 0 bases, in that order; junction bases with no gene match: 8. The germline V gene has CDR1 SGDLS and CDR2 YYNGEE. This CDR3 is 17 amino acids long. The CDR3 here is CASSGGRDSATNEKLFF. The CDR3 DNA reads TGTGCCAGCAGCGGGGGGAGGGACAGTGCAACTAATGAAAAACTGTTTTTT. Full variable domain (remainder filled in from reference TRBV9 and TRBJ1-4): DSGVTQTPKHLITATGQRVTLRCSPRSGDLSVYWYQQSLDQGLQFLIQYYNGEERAKGNILERFSAQQFPDLHSELNLSSLELGDSALYFCASSGGRDSATNEKLFFGSGTQLSVL.

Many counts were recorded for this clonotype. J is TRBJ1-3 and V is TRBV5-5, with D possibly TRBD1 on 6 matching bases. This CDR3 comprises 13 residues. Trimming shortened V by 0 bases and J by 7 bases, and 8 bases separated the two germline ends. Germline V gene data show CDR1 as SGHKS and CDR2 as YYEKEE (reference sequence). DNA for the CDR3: TGTGCCAGCAGCTTGGGACAGGAGAACACCATATATTTT. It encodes CASSLGQENTIYF.

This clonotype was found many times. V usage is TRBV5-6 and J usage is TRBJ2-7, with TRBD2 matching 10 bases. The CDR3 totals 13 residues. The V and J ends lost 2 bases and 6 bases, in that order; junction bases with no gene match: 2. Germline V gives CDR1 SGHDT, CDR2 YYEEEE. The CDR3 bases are TGTGCCAGCAGCTTCACTAGCGGGATCGAGCAGTACTTC. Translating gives CASSFTSGIEQYF.

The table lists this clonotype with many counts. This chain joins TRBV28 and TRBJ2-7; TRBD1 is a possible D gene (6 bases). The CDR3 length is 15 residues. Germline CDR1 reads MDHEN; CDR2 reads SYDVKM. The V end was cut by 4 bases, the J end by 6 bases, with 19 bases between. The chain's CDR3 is CASSSGIGGLGEQYF. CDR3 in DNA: TGTGCCAGCAGTTCTGGAATAGGGGGATTGGGCGAGCAGTACTTC. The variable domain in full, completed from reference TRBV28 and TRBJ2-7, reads DVKVTQSSRYLVKRTGEKVFLECVQDMDHENMFWYRQDPGLGLRLIYFSYDVKMKEKGDIPEGYSVSREKKERFSLILESASTNQTSMYLCASSSGIGGLGEQYFGPGTRLTVT.

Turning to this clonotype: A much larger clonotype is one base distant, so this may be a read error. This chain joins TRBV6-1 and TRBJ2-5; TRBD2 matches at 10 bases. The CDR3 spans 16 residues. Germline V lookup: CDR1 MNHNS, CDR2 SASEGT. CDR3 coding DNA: TGTGGCAGCAGTCCGGGACTAGCGCCGTCAATCGAGACCCAGTACTTC. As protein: CGSSPGLAPSIETQYF.

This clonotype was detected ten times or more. CDR3 protein: CASSLAGTSGGELFF. In nucleotides, the CDR3 is TGTGCCAGCAGCTTAGCGGGGACTTCAGGCGGGGAGCTGTTTTTT. The rearrangement joins TRBV7-8 to TRBJ2-2; perhaps TRBD2 as D (6 bases). The V and J ends lost 0 bases and 7 bases respectively, with 12 bases between them. The CDR3 contains 15 residues. Germline values: CDR1 SGHVS, CDR2 FQNEAQ.

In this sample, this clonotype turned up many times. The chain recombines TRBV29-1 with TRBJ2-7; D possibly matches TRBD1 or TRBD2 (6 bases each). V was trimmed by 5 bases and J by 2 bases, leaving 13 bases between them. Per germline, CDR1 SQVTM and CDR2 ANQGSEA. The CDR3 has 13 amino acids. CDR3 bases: TGCAGCGTTTCGAGGGGGGTAACCTACGAGCAGTACTTC. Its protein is CSVSRGVTYEQYF.

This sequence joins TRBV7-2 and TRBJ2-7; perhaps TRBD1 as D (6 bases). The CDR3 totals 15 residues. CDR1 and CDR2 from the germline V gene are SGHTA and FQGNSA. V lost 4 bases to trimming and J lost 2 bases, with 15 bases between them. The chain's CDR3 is CASSSTGTQTYEQYF. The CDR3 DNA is TGTGCCAGCAGCTCTACAGGGACCCAGACCTACGAGCAGTACTTC. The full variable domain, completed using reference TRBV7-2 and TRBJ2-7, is GAGVSQSPSNKVTEKGKDVELRCDPISGHTALYWYRQSLGQGLEFLIYFQGNSAPDKSGLPSDRFSAERTGGSVSTLTIQRTQQEDSAVYLCASSSTGTQTYEQYFGPGTRLTVT.

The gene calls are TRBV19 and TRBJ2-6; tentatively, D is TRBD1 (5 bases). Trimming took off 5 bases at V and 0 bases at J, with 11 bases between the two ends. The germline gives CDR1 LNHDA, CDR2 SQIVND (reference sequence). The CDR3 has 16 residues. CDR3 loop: CASSPPRDSGANVLTF. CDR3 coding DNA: TGTGCCAGTAGTCCCCCCAGGGACTCTGGGGCCAACGTCCTGACTTTC.

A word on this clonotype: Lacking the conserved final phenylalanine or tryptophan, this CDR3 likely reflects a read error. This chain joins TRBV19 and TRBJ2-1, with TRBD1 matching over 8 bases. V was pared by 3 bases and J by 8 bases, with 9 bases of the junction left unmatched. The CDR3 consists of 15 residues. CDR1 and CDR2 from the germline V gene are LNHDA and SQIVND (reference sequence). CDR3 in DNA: TGTGCCAGTAGTATTTCCCGGGACAGGTCCCATGAGCAGTTCTAC. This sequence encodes CASSISRDRSHEQFY.

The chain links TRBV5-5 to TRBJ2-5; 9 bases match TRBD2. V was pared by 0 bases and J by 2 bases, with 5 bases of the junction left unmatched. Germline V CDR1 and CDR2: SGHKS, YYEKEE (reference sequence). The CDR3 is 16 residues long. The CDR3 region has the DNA TGTGCCAGCAGCTTGGTAGGGACTAGCCTTCAAGAGACCCAGTACTTC. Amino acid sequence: CASSLVGTSLQETQYF. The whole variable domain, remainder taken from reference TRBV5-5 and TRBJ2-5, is DAGVTQSPTHLIKTRGQQVTLRCSPISGHKSVSWYQQVLGQGPQFIFQYYEKEERGRGNFPDRFSARQFPNYSSELNVNALLLGDSALYLCASSLVGTSLQETQYFGPGTRLLVL.

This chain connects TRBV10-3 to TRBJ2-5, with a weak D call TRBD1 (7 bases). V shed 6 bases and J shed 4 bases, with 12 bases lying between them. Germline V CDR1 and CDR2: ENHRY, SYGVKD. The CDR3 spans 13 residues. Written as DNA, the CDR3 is TGTGCCATCAGACCAGGGGGAGGAGAGACCCAGTACTTC. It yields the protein CAIRPGGGETQYF.

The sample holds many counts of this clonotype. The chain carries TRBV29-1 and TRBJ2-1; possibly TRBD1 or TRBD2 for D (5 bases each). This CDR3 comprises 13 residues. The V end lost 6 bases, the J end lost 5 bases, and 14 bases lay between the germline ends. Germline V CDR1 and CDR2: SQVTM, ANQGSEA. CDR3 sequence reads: CSVSAGRDNEQFF. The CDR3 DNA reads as TGCAGCGTCTCAGCAGGGCGGGACAATGAGCAGTTCTTC.

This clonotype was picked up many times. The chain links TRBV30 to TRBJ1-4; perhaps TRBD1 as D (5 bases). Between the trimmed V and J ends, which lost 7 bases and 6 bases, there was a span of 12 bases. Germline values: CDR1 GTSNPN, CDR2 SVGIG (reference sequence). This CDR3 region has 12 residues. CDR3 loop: CASLRGDEKLFF. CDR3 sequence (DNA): TGTGCCTCCCTCCGGGGGGATGAAAAACTGTTTTTT.

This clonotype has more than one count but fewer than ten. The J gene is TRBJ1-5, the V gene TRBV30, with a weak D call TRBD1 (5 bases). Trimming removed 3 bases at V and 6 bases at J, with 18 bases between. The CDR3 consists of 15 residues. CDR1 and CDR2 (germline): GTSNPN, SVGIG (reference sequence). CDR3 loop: CAWRSGGGLRQPQHF. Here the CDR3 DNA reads TGTGCCTGGAGGTCCGGGGGAGGCCTTCGTCAGCCCCAGCATTTT.

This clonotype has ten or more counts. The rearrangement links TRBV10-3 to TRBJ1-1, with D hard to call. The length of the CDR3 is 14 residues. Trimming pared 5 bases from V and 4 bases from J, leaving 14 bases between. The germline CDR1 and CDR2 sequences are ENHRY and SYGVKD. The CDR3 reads CAISRELDSTEAFF. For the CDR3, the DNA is TGTGCCATCAGTAGGGAGCTCGATAGCACTGAAGCTTTCTTT.

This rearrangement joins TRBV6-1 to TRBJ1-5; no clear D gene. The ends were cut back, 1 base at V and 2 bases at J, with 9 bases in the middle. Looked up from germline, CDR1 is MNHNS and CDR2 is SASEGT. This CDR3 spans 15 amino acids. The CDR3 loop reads CASSEVDGRNQPQHF. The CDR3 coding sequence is TGTGCCAGCAGTGAAGTGGACGGACGCAATCAGCCCCAGCATTTT.

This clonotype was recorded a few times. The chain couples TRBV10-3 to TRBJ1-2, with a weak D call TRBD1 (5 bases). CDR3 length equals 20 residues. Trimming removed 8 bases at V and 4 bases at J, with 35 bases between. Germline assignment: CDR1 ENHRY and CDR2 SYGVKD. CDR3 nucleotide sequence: TGTGCCATCGGAAGGGAACAGTCGAACGATGTCCTATGGGGGTCCTATGGCTACACCTTC. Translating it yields CAIGREQSNDVLWGSYGYTF.